This T cell receptor beta chain was profiled in a study of shared clonotypes between healthy human individuals. Trimming removed 4 bases from V and 2 bases from J; junction bases left unmatched: 9. The CDR3 loop spans 17 amino acids. Germline CDR1 SGHVS, CDR2 FNYEAQ. Regarding this clone: Its cognate antigen is unknown.

Study results and limitations: Clonotypes shared by all four donors outscored non-shared clonotypes in generation probability.

Nashville, Tennessee was home to all donors, who were Caucasian adults. TCRdb's table, derived via immunoSEQ multiplex PCR, lists solely in-frame clones and lacks some. Here the sample spans 1,500,000 or so clones, about 98.5% being singletons. Sequencing was performed on naive CD4+ T cells sorted from blood. The subset is: CD45RA+ positively selected. The TCR sequence derives from a man aged 30 to 45 in good health. V gene TRBV7-6 combines with J gene TRBJ2-1, with 9 bases identical to TRBD2. CDR3 nucleotides: TGTGCCAGCAGCTCACGGACCGTAGCGGGAGCCTACAATGAGCAGTTCTTC. It is translated as CASSSRTVAGAYNEQFF.